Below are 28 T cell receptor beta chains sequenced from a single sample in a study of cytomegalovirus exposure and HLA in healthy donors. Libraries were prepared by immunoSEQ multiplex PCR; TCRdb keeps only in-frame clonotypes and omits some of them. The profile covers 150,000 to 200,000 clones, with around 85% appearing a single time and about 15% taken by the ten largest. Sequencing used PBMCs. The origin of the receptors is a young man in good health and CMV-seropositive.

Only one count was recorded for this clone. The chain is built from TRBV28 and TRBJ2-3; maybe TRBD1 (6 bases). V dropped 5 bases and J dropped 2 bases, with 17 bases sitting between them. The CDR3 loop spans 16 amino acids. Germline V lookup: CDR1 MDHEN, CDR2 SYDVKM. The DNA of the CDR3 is TGTGCCAGCAGTCCGTCTGGGGGCCCGATCACAGATACGCAGTATTTT. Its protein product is CASSPSGGPITDTQYF.

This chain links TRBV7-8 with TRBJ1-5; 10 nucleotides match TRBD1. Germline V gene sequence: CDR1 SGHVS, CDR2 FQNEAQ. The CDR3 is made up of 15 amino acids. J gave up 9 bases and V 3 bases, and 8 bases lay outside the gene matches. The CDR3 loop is CASSLRQGALWPQHF. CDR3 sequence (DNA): TGTGCCAGCAGCTTGAGACAGGGGGCCTTGTGGCCCCAGCATTTT.

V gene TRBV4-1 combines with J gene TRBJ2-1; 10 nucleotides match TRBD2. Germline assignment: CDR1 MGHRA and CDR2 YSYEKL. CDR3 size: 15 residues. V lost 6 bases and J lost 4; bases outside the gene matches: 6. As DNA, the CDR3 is TGCGCCAGCAGGACCGGGACTAGCGAATACAATGAGCAGTTCTTC. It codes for CASRTGTSEYNEQFF.

The CDR3 sequence is CASRLSSTVTYYNEQFF. For the CDR3, the DNA is TGTGCCAGCAGGCTTTCAAGCACCGTCACCTACTACAATGAGCAGTTCTTC. The chain joins TRBV7-2 to TRBJ2-1; D not certain. Trimming cost V 6 bases and J 3 bases, with 21 bases left between them. Germline V gene data show CDR1 as SGHTA and CDR2 as FQGNSA. CDR3 length: 17 residues.

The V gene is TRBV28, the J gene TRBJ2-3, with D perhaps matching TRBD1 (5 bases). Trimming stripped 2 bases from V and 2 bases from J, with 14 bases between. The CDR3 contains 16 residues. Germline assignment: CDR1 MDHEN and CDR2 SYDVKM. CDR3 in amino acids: CASSLRQGLLTDTQYF. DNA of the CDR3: TGTGCCAGCAGTTTACGGCAGGGTTTACTCACAGATACGCAGTATTTT.

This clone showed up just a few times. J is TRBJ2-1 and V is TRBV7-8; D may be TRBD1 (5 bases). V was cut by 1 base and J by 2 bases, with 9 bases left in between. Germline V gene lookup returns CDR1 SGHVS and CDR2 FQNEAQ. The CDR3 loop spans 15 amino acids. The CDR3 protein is CASSLVQAAYNEQFF. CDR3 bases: TGTGCCAGCAGCTTAGTACAGGCTGCCTACAATGAGCAGTTCTTC.

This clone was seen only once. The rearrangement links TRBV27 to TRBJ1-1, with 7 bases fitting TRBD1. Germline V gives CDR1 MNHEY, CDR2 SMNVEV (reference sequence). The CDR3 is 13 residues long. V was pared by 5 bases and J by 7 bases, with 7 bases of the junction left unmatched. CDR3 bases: TGTGCCAGCAGTACCAATCGGGACAGTGAAGCTTTCTTT. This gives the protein CASSTNRDSEAFF.

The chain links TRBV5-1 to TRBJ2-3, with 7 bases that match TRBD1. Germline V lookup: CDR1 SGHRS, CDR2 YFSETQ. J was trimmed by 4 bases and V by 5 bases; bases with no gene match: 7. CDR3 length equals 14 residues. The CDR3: CASRKQGLSDTQYF. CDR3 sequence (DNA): TGCGCCAGCAGGAAACAGGGGTTATCAGATACGCAGTATTTT.

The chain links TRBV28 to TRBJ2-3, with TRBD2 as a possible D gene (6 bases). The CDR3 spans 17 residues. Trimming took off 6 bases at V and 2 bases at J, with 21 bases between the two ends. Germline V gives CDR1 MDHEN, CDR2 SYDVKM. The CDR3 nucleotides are TGTGCCAGCAGCCCGAGTCCGGGGGATAGGAACACAGATACGCAGTATTTT. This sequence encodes CASSPSPGDRNTDTQYF.

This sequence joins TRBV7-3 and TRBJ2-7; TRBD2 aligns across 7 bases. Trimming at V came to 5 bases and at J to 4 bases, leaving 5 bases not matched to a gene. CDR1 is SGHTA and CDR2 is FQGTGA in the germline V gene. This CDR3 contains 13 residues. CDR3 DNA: TGTGCCAGCAGCCCCGGCGGGGGATACGAGCAGTACTTC. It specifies CASSPGGGYEQYF.

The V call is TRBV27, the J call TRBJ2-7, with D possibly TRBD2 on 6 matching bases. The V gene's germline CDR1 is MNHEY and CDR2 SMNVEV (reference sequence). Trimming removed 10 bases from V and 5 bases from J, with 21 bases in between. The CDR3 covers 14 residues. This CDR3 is CATQVGLPDHEQYF. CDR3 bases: TGTGCCACCCAGGTGGGACTCCCCGATCACGAGCAGTACTTC.

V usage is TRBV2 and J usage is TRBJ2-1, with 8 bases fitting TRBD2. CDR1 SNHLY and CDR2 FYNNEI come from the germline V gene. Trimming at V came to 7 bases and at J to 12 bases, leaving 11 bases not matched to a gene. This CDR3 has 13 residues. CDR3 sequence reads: CASTTSGRLRQFF. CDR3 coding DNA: TGTGCCAGCACAACTAGCGGCCGACTTCGGCAGTTCTTC. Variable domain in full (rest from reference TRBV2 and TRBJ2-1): EPEVTQTPSHQVTQMGQEVILRCVPISNHLYFYWYRQILGQKVEFLVSFYNNEISEKSEIFDDQFSVERPDGSNFTLKIRSTKLEDSAMYFCASTTSGRLRQFFGPGTRLTVL.

CDR3 nucleotides: TGTGCCAGCTCACCAGCCGGGGACCAGGGGAAGCAGTACTTC. Translation: CASSPAGDQGKQYF. The V gene is TRBV18, the J gene TRBJ2-7; the D gene is possibly TRBD1 (6 bases). Germline CDR1 KGHSH, CDR2 LQKENI. The ends were cut back, 2 bases at V and 8 bases at J, with 16 bases in the middle. The CDR3 has 14 amino acids.

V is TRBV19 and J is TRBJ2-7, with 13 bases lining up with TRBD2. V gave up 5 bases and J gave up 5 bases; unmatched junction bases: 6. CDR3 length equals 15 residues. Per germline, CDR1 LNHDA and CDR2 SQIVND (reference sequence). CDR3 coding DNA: TGTGCCAGTAGTCCTGGACTAGCGGGAGTCCACGAGCAGTACTTC. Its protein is CASSPGLAGVHEQYF.

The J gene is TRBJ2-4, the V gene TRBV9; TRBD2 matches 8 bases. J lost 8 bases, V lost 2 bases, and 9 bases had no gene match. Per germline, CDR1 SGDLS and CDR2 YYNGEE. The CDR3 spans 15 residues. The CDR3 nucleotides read TGTGCCAGCAGCGTCGGGGGGGGTTTAACGGACATTCAGTACTTC. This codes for CASSVGGGLTDIQYF.

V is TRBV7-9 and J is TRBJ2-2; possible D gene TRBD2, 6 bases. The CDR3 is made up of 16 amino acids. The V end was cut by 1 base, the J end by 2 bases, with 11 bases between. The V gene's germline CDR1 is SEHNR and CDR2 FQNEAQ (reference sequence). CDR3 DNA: TGTGCCAGCAGCTTAGAGGCGGGAATTAACACCGGGGAGCTGTTTTTT. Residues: CASSLEAGINTGELFF.

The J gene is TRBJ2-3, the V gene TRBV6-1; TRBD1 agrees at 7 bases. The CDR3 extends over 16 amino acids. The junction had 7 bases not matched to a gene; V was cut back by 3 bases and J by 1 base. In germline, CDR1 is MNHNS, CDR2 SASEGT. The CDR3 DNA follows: TGTGCCAGCAGTGATACGAGGGGGCAGGGCACAGATACGCAGTATTTT. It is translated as CASSDTRGQGTDTQYF.

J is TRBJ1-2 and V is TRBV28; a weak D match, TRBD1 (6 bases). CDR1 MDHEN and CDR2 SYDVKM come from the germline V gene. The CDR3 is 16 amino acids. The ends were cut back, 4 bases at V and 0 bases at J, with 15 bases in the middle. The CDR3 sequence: CASSSGGDSTNYGYTF. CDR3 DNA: TGTGCCAGCAGTTCGGGGGGCGACAGCACTAACTATGGCTACACCTTC.

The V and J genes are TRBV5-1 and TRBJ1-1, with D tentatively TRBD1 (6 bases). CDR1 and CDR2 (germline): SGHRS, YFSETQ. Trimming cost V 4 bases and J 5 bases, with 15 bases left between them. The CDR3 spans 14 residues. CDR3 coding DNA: TGCGCCAGCAGCACCGGGACACGAGGGACTGAAGCTTTCTTT. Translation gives CASSTGTRGTEAFF.

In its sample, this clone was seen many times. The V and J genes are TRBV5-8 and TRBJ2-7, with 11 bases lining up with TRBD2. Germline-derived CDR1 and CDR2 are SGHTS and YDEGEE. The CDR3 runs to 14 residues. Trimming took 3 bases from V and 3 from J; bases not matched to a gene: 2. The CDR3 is CASSSGTSGYEQYF. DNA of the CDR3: TGTGCCAGCAGCTCCGGGACTAGCGGCTACGAGCAGTACTTC.

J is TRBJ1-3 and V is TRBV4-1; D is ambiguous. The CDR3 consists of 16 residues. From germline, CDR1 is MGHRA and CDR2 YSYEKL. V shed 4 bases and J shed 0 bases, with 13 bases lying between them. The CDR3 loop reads CASSPIDPVSGNTIYF. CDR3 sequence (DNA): TGCGCCAGCAGCCCGATTGATCCGGTCTCTGGAAACACCATATATTTT.

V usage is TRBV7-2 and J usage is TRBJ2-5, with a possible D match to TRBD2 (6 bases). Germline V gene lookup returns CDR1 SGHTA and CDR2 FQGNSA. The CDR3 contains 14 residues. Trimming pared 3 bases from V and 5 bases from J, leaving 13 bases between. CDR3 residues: CASSFGGDRETQYF. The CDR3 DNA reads TGTGCCAGCAGCTTCGGCGGGGATAGGGAGACCCAGTACTTC. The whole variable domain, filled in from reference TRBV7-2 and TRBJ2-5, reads GAGVSQSPSNKVTEKGKDVELRCDPISGHTALYWYRQSLGQGLEFLIYFQGNSAPDKSGLPSDRFSAERTGGSVSTLTIQRTQQEDSAVYLCASSFGGDRETQYFGPGTRLLVL.

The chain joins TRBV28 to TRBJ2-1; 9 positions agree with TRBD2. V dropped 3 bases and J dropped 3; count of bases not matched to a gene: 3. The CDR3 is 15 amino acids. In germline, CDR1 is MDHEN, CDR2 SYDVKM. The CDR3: CASSLRREGYNEQFF. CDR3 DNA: TGTGCCAGCAGTTTGCGGCGGGAGGGCTACAATGAGCAGTTCTTC.

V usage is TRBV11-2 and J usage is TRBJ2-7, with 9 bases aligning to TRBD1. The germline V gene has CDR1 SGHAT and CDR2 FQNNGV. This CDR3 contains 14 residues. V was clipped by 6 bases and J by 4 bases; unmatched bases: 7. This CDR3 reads CASSTGTGLYEQYF. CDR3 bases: TGTGCCAGCAGTACCGGGACAGGGCTATACGAGCAGTACTTC.

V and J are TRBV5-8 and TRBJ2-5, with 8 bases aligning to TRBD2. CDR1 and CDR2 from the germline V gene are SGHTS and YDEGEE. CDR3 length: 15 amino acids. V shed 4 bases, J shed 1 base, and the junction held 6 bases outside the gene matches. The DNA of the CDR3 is TGTGCCAGCAGCCCAGAACTAGCGGCCCAAGAGACCCAGTACTTC. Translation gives CASSPELAAQETQYF.

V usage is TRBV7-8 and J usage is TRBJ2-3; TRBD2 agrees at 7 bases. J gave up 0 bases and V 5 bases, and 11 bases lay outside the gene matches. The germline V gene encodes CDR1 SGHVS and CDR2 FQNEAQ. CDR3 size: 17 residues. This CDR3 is CASSQRGGGGSTDTQYF. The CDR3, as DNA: TGTGCCAGCAGCCAACGAGGCGGGGGAGGTAGCACAGATACGCAGTATTTT.

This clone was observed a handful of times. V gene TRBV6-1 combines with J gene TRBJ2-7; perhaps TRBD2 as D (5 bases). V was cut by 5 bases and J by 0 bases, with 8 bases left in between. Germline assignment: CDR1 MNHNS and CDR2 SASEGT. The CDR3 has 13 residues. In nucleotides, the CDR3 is TGTGCCAGCAGTCGGGGAAGCTCCTACGAGCAGTACTTC. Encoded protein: CASSRGSSYEQYF.

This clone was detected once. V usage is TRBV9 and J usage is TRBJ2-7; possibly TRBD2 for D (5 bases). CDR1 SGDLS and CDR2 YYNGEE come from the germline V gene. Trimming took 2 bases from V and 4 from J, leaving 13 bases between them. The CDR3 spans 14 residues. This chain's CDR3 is CASSVSWGDYEQYF. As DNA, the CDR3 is TGTGCCAGCAGCGTCTCTTGGGGAGATTACGAGCAGTACTTC.